A selection of T cell receptor beta chains follows, all from one sample in a study of blood T cell repertoires in COVID-19. The repertoire was sequenced with immunoSEQ multiplex PCR; TCRdb's copy has only in-frame clones and lacks some. The table has under 55,000 clones, around 86% seen once; the top ten hold 5% to 6%. What was sequenced was peripheral blood. The receptors here all came from a man in his forties with active COVID-19. Each CDR3 is given with its conserved first and last residue. D genes are given only for firm matches. Size is omitted from some rows. Given values are once, few, many or a class for expanded clones.

v_call	clone_size	d_call	j_call	cdr3_aa	cdr3_nt
TRBV9	.	TRBD2	TRBJ2-1	CASSAGLAGDNEQFF	TGTGCCAGCAGTGCGGGACTAGCGGGAGACAATGAGCAGTTCTTC
TRBV11-1	few	.	TRBJ2-3	CASSLPSADTQYF	TGTGCCAGCAGCTTACCTAGCGCAGATACGCAGTATTTT
TRBV27	.	TRBD1	TRBJ2-6	CASSLVGQGPGANVLTF	TGTGCCAGCAGTTTAGTGGGACAGGGCCCTGGGGCCAACGTCCTGACTTTC
TRBV4-2	.	.	TRBJ2-3	CASSRDMTDTQYF	TGTGCCAGCAGCCGAGATATGACAGATACGCAGTATTTT
TRBV19	few	TRBD2	TRBJ2-3	CASSFGTSGSGDTQYF	TGTGCCAGTAGTTTCGGGACTAGCGGGAGTGGAGATACGCAGTATTTT
TRBV18	.	.	TRBJ2-7	CASSDVTRPNSYEQYF	TGTGCCAGCTCAGATGTGACTAGGCCTAACTCCTACGAGCAGTACTTC
TRBV5-6	many	.	TRBJ2-5	CASSFFGGEETQYF	TGTGCCAGCAGCTTTTTTGGTGGTGAGGAGACCCAGTACTTC
TRBV30	.	TRBD2	TRBJ2-5	CAWSLGGSGQETQYF	TGTGCCTGGAGTTTAGGCGGGAGTGGACAAGAGACCCAGTACTTC
TRBV18	.	TRBD1	TRBJ2-7	CASSPRQGIVTYEQYF	TGTGCCAGCTCACCAAGACAGGGAATTGTCACCTACGAGCAGTACTTC
TRBV5-1	.	.	TRBJ2-1	CASRGRDTYNEQFF	TGCGCCAGCAGAGGCAGGGACACCTACAATGAGCAGTTCTTC
TRBV5-1	medium-sized	.	TRBJ1-2	CASSFGREVVDGYTF	TGCGCCAGCAGCTTTGGCAGGGAGGTTGTCGATGGCTACACCTTC
TRBV2	.	.	TRBJ1-2	CASIFGQRTASYGYTF	TGTGCCAGCATCTTCGGACAGCGAACCGCCTCCTATGGCTACACCTTC
TRBV10-3	.	TRBD2	TRBJ2-3	CAISEQPRTSGSSDTQYF	TGTGCCATCAGTGAGCAACCGCGGACTAGCGGGAGCTCAGATACGCAGTATTTT
TRBV7-2	once	TRBD2	TRBJ2-7	CASRTSGTYEQYF	TGTGCCAGCAGAACTAGCGGGACCTACGAGCAGTACTTC
TRBV5-1	.	.	TRBJ1-2	CASSLDGQYGYTF	TGCGCCAGCAGCTTGGACGGACAGTATGGCTACACCTTC
TRBV6-5	.	.	TRBJ2-2	CAFRLTNTGELFF	TGTGCCTTCCGACTGACGAACACCGGGGAGCTGTTTTTT
TRBV4-1	.	.	TRBJ1-4	CASSQEPPGDTEKLFF	TGCGCCAGCAGCCAAGAACCTCCGGGGGATACCGAAAAACTGTTTTTT
TRBV7-9	.	TRBD2	TRBJ2-7	CASSLAGRGSYEQYF	TGTGCCAGCAGCTTAGCTGGGCGGGGGTCCTACGAGCAGTACTTC
TRBV6-6	.	.	TRBJ1-3	CASSYSGSGNTIYF	TGTGCCAGCAGTTACTCTGGTAGTGGAAACACCATATATTTT
TRBV3-1/TRBV3-2	.	.	TRBJ1-5	CASSHPGPAAQHF	TGTGCCAGCAGCCACCCAGGGCCCGCGGCCCAGCATTTT
TRBV5-1	.	.	TRBJ2-5	CASSLDARQETQYF	TGCGCCAGCAGCTTGGACGCCAGACAAGAGACCCAGTACTTC
TRBV2	.	.	TRBJ1-2	CHTIGTNYGYTF	TGTCACACGATCGGGACAAACTATGGCTACACCTTC
TRBV4-1	.	.	TRBJ1-2	CASSQDRKDTNYGYTF	TGCGCCAGCAGCCAAGATAGGAAGGACACTAACTATGGCTACACCTTC
TRBV7-3	.	.	TRBJ2-1	CASSPRDSYYNEQFF	TGTGCCAGCAGCCCGCGGGACAGCTACTACAATGAGCAGTTCTTC
TRBV5-1	.	TRBD2	TRBJ2-5	CASSLLSGRARETQYF	TGCGCCAGCAGCTTACTTAGCGGGAGGGCCCGTGAGACCCAGTACTTC
TRBV5-4	.	TRBD1	TRBJ2-3	CASSPGQGPSTDTQYF	TGTGCCAGCAGCCCAGGACAGGGGCCTAGCACAGATACGCAGTATTTT
TRBV6-5	.	TRBD2	TRBJ2-1	CASSSLTSGSYNEQFF	TGTGCCAGCAGTTCCCTGACTAGCGGGAGCTACAATGAGCAGTTCTTC
TRBV4-1	.	TRBD2	TRBJ2-7	CASSQPRGREAGHEQYF	TGCGCCAGCAGCCAACCGAGAGGGCGGGAGGCCGGGCACGAGCAGTACTTC
TRBV27	.	.	TRBJ2-7	CASSPLGSYEQYF	TGTGCCAGCAGTCCCCTAGGATCCTACGAGCAGTACTTC
TRBV3-1/TRBV3-2	.	.	TRBJ2-3	CASSPGGDTQYF	TGTGCCAGCAGTCCCGGGGGAGATACGCAGTATTTT
TRBV6-6	.	TRBD1	TRBJ1-2	CASSFSYNRGDGYTF	TGTGCCAGCAGTTTTTCCTATAACAGGGGCGATGGCTACACCTTC
TRBV10-3	.	TRBD1	TRBJ1-4	CAISALTGRNEKLFF	TGTGCCATCAGTGCCTTGACAGGGAGGAATGAAAAACTGTTTTTT
TRBV5-6	.	TRBD2	TRBJ2-7	CASSFGTSGIYEQYF	TGTGCCAGCAGCTTCGGGACTAGCGGGATCTACGAGCAGTACTTC
TRBV4-1	.	TRBD2	TRBJ2-5	CASSQEVRLAGEETQYF	TGCGCCAGCAGCCAAGAGGTGAGACTAGCGGGAGAAGAGACCCAGTACTTC
TRBV6-5	.	.	TRBJ2-7	CASRSRVEGSYEQYF	TGTGCCAGCAGGTCAAGGGTGGAGGGGTCCTACGAGCAGTACTTC
TRBV9	.	.	TRBJ2-2	CASSQRGLSNTGELFF	TGTGCCAGCAGCCAAAGGGGACTCTCGAACACCGGGGAGCTGTTTTTT
TRBV29-1	.	TRBD2	TRBJ2-7	CSVEWAGGYEQYF	TGCAGCGTTGAATGGGCGGGAGGCTACGAGCAGTACTTC
TRBV6-6	.	.	TRBJ1-5	CASRSYFGGNQPQHF	TGTGCCAGCAGAAGCTACTTCGGGGGGAATCAGCCCCAGCATTTT
TRBV19	.	TRBD1	TRBJ2-2	CASRSGGEDTGELFF	TGTGCCAGTCGGTCAGGGGGCGAGGACACCGGGGAGCTGTTTTTT
TRBV29-1	.	.	TRBJ2-1	CSVPKSSYNEQFF	TGCAGCGTTCCGAAGAGCTCCTACAATGAGCAGTTCTTC
TRBV7-9	.	.	TRBJ2-1	CASSLVGALLSRSYNEQFF	TGTGCCAGCAGCTTAGTGGGGGCCCTACTTAGCAGGTCCTACAATGAGCAGTTCTTC
TRBV6-1	.	.	TRBJ2-5	CASTVSLDKQYF	TGTGCCAGCACCGTCAGCCTGGACAAGCAGTACTTC